These 27 T cell receptor beta chains originate from one sample sequenced in a study of cytomegalovirus exposure and HLA in healthy donors (dated by TCRdb to between 2016 and 2019). Library preparation used the immunoSEQ multiplex PCR assay. A mixture of 60 forward primers for TCR Vbeta segments and 13 reverse primers for TCR Jbeta segments was used in the multiplex PCR. The source is immuneACCESS, and TCRdb retained only in-frame sequences with V and J called. Part of the clones is not carried over; for the studies checked, unresolved V genes explain less than half of this, and the remainder is unexplained. The sample table records fewer than 200,000 clones; over 60% of these occur just once. Jointly, the top ten make up 0.7% to 0.85% of the sample. The specimen sequenced was PBMCs. These receptors originate from a female donor in good health and CMV-seronegative.

This clone was counted a few times. The chain employs TRBV27 and TRBJ2-3; TRBD1 agrees at 9 bases. The V and J ends lost 2 bases and 4 bases, in that order; junction bases with no gene match: 16. Germline V gene lookup returns CDR1 MNHEY and CDR2 SMNVEV (reference sequence). The CDR3 is 19 residues long. CDR3 residues: CASSLKGQGVGYSPDTQYF. DNA for the CDR3: TGTGCCAGCAGTTTAAAGGGACAGGGAGTGGGTTACTCACCAGATACGCAGTATTTT.

This clone was seen only once. The rearrangement joins TRBV28 to TRBJ2-4, with D possibly being TRBD1 (5 bases). The V gene lost 4 bases and the J gene lost 9 bases, with 16 bases spanning the gap. Germline V lookup: CDR1 MDHEN, CDR2 SYDVKM. This CDR3 spans 14 amino acids. This CDR3 is CASSSQGVYGIQYF. Here the CDR3 DNA reads TGTGCCAGCAGTTCCCAGGGCGTGTATGGCATTCAGTACTTC.

The chain has TRBV29-1 and TRBJ2-7; 9 bases align to TRBD1. CDR3 size: 13 residues. The V gene end was trimmed by 0 bases and the J gene end by 5 bases; junction bases not matched to a gene: 2. The V gene's germline CDR1 is SQVTM and CDR2 ANQGSEA. CDR3 nucleotides: TGCAGCGTTGAAGAGGACAGGGGCGACGAGCAGTACTTC. It is translated as CSVEEDRGDEQYF.

This clone appeared a single time. This chain uses TRBV5-4 with TRBJ1-6; 10 bases align to TRBD1. V shed 2 bases, J shed 7 bases, and the junction held 3 bases outside the gene matches. The CDR3 contains 15 residues. Germline assignment: CDR1 SGHNT and CDR2 YYREEE (reference sequence). The CDR3 bases are TGTGCCAGCAGCTTCCCGGACAGGGGGAATTCACCCCTCCACTTT. This codes for CASSFPDRGNSPLHF.

The chain uses TRBV5-8 and TRBJ1-1, with D maybe TRBD1 (6 bases). The CDR3 totals 14 residues. In germline, CDR1 is SGHTS, CDR2 YDEGEE. V lost 7 bases and J lost 2, with 15 bases in between. The CDR3 DNA follows: TGTGCCAGCCATCGACAGGTCCCTAACACTGAAGCTTTCTTT. The encoded protein is CASHRQVPNTEAFF.

This chain links TRBV9 with TRBJ2-3; D gene unclear. V shed 3 bases and J shed 4 bases, with 9 bases lying between them. CDR1 is SGDLS and CDR2 is YYNGEE in the germline V gene. CDR3 length: 13 amino acids. This CDR3 is CASSANIADTQYF. CDR3 nucleotides: TGTGCCAGCAGCGCAAATATAGCAGATACGCAGTATTTT.

J is TRBJ2-7 and V is TRBV6-5, with D maybe TRBD2 (6 bases). The V gene lost 6 bases and the J gene lost 10 bases, with 16 bases spanning the gap. The CDR3 runs 12 residues. Per the germline V gene, CDR1 is MNHEY and CDR2 is SVGAGI. The CDR3 DNA follows: TGTGCCAGCAGCTCCGGGACTTCCGGCCAGTACTTC. Translation: CASSSGTSGQYF.

The CDR3 protein is CASSLWWGENTEAFF. The DNA of the CDR3 is TGCGCCAGCAGCTTGTGGTGGGGAGAGAACACTGAAGCTTTCTTT. V is TRBV5-1 and J is TRBJ1-1; D gene unclear. The CDR3 extends over 15 amino acids. Germline lookup yields CDR1 SGHRS and CDR2 YFSETQ. The germline V and J ends were trimmed by 1 base and 1 base, with 11 bases remaining between them.

This clone was counted once. V is TRBV21-1 and J is TRBJ2-7; the listed D gene, TRBD2, was not tested against the DNA. TRBV21-1 is a pseudogene. The CDR3 has 18 residues. The CDR3 DNA reads TGTGCCAGCAGCAAAGACTTTTGGGCGGGGGTGATCTCCTACGAGCAGTACTTC. This gives the protein CASSKDFWAGVISYEQYF.

CDR3 bases: TGTGCCAGCAGTTACTCGAACCCACAGGGTCAGCCCCAGCATTTT. Translating gives CASSYSNPQGQPQHF. This rearrangement joins TRBV6-6 to TRBJ1-5, with a tentative D call TRBD1 (6 bases). Trimming left V 0 bases short and J 6 bases short, with 12 bases between. This CDR3 contains 15 residues. Germline V CDR1 and CDR2: MNHNY, SVGAGI (reference sequence).

This rearrangement joins TRBV28 to TRBJ1-1; D is undetermined. Germline CDR1 reads MDHEN; CDR2 reads SYDVKM. The CDR3 loop spans 15 amino acids. V lost 4 bases to trimming and J lost 1 base, with 13 bases between them. The CDR3 sequence is CASSSYGRGNTEAFF. The CDR3 DNA follows: TGTGCCAGCAGTTCTTACGGGAGAGGGAACACTGAAGCTTTCTTT.

This chain joins TRBV7-2 and TRBJ2-5, with a tentative D call TRBD2 (6 bases). In germline, CDR1 is SGHTA, CDR2 FQGNSA. Trimming removed 6 bases at V and 1 base at J, with 15 bases between. There are 15 residues in the CDR3. The CDR3 region has the DNA TGTGCCAGCAGTGACCAGGCGGGGCCCCAAGAGACCCAGTACTTC. This encodes CASSDQAGPQETQYF. The entire variable domain, with the rest obtained from reference TRBV7-2 and TRBJ2-5, is as follows: GAGVSQSPSNKVTEKGKDVELRCDPISGHTALYWYRQSLGQGLEFLIYFQGNSAPDKSGLPSDRFSAERTGGSVSTLTIQRTQQEDSAVYLCASSDQAGPQETQYFGPGTRLLVL.

CDR3 DNA sequence: TGTGCCAGCAGCTTAAAGGAGACGAACACCGGGGAGCTGTTTTTT. Its protein is CASSLKETNTGELFF. The V call is TRBV7-3, the J call TRBJ2-2; the D is unclear. The CDR3 is 15 amino acids. Germline V lookup: CDR1 SGHTA, CDR2 FQGTGA. Trimming shortened V by 1 base and J by 0 bases, and 6 bases separated the two germline ends.

J is TRBJ1-2 and V is TRBV28; D not certain. V gave up 3 bases and J gave up 5 bases, with 22 bases separating them. Germline CDR1 and CDR2: MDHEN and SYDVKM. The CDR3 is made up of 17 amino acids. The CDR3 loop is CASSLSLGVQAPYGYTF. The CDR3 DNA reads TGTGCCAGCAGTTTGAGTTTGGGTGTGCAGGCGCCGTATGGCTACACCTTC.

This chain links TRBV9 with TRBJ2-7; D ambiguous. V was clipped by 4 bases and J by 0 bases, with 14 bases between them. This CDR3 region has 15 residues. CDR1 is SGDLS and CDR2 is YYNGEE in the germline V gene. The CDR3 nucleotides read TGTGCCAGCAGCCCCCGCAGCGCCTTCTCCTACGAGCAGTACTTC. Amino acid sequence: CASSPRSAFSYEQYF.

The CDR3 nucleotides are TGTGCCACCAAGCGGGGGGACACCTACGAGCAGTACTTC. Translating it yields CATKRGDTYEQYF. The chain joins TRBV7-2 to TRBJ2-7; 9 nucleotides align to TRBD2. CDR1 SGHTA and CDR2 FQGNSA come from the germline V gene. The CDR3 sequence is 13 residues long. J gave up 2 bases and V 10 bases, and 6 bases lay outside the gene matches.

A remark on this clone: A junction boundary mismatches the germline segment, possibly from a read error. The V call is TRBV5-4, the J call TRBJ2-6; TRBD2 might be the D (6 bases). In germline, CDR1 is SGHNT, CDR2 YYREEE (reference sequence). CDR3 length equals 15 residues. Here the CDR3 DNA reads TGTGCCAGCAGGCTCGGCGGGGCTGGGGCCAACGGCCTGACTTTC. Translating it yields CASRLGGAGANGLTF.

V is TRBV11-2 and J is TRBJ2-3; maybe TRBD2 (5 bases). Germline V gene sequence: CDR1 SGHAT, CDR2 FQNNGV. V shed 1 base and J shed 7 bases, with 15 bases lying between them. This CDR3 spans 15 amino acids. The CDR3: CASSLVRGTTHTQYF. CDR3 DNA sequence: TGTGCCAGCAGCTTAGTACGGGGTACGACTCATACGCAGTATTTT.

The rearrangement uses TRBV4-1 and TRBJ2-7; D possibly corresponds to TRBD2 (6 bases). The CDR3 spans 14 residues. The V gene lost 1 base and the J gene lost 3 bases, with 10 bases spanning the gap. Germline assignment: CDR1 MGHRA and CDR2 YSYEKL. CDR3 in DNA: TGCGCCAGCAGCCAAGTGGAGGGAGGCTACGAGCAGTACTTC. Translated, it gives CASSQVEGGYEQYF.

This clone came up once. The chain is built from TRBV5-4 and TRBJ1-2, with 7 positions matching TRBD1. CDR3 size: 14 residues. Trimming removed 0 bases from V and 4 bases from J; junction bases left unmatched: 3. Germline assignment: CDR1 SGHNT and CDR2 YYREEE (reference sequence). DNA of the CDR3: TGTGCCAGCAGCTTGGCGGGACAGAGCTATGGCTACACCTTC. The encoded protein is CASSLAGQSYGYTF.

The table lists this clone with a few counts. This chain links TRBV11-2 with TRBJ1-2; D is perhaps TRBD1 (6 bases). V dropped 4 bases and J dropped 0 bases, with 24 bases sitting between them. The germline CDR1 and CDR2 sequences are SGHAT and FQNNGV. This CDR3 is built from 19 residues. Here the CDR3 reads CASSSLRGGAHYPNYGYTF. DNA of the CDR3: TGTGCCAGCAGCTCTCTTAGGGGGGGGGCGCACTATCCTAACTATGGCTACACCTTC.

This clone was picked up a small number of times. The chain combines TRBV19 with TRBJ2-7; 8 nucleotides align to TRBD1. V shed 5 bases, J shed 0 bases, and the junction held 9 bases outside the gene matches. Germline CDR1 and CDR2: LNHDA and SQIVND (reference sequence). The CDR3 loop spans 16 amino acids. The DNA for the CDR3 is TGTGCCAGTAGTCCCGGACAGGGACAAAGCTCCTACGAGCAGTACTTC. As protein: CASSPGQGQSSYEQYF.

The chain carries TRBV2 and TRBJ1-1; D perhaps matches TRBD1 (6 bases). V gave up 9 bases and J gave up 0 bases, with 11 bases separating them. The germline V gene has CDR1 SNHLY and CDR2 FYNNEI. This CDR3 region has 13 residues. CDR3 sequence: CARDSEMNTEAFF. CDR3 DNA sequence: TGTGCCAGGGACAGCGAAATGAACACTGAAGCTTTCTTT.

This chain uses TRBV27 with TRBJ2-7; TRBD2 is a possible D gene (6 bases). The CDR3 is made up of 16 amino acids. CDR1 MNHEY and CDR2 SMNVEV come from the germline V gene (reference sequence). V lost 2 bases, J lost 4 bases, and 18 bases lay in between. This CDR3 reads CASSLAPAMGGYEQYF. Written as DNA, the CDR3 is TGTGCCAGCAGTTTAGCGCCGGCGATGGGAGGTTACGAGCAGTACTTC.

This chain connects TRBV7-7 to TRBJ2-3, with 9 nucleotides matching TRBD1. The CDR3 contains 16 residues. The V gene end was trimmed by 5 bases and the J gene end by 5 bases; junction bases not matched to a gene: 11. Germline V gene data show CDR1 as SSHAT and CDR2 as FNYEAQ (reference sequence). The CDR3 DNA sequence: TGTGCCAGCAGCCCGACAGGGGGATTTACTCTAGATACGCAGTATTTT. This codes for CASSPTGGFTLDTQYF.

The rearrangement uses TRBV5-4 and TRBJ1-6; 7 nucleotides line up with TRBD1. V was clipped by 0 bases and J by 4 bases; unmatched bases: 4. The CDR3 contains 16 residues. Germline V CDR1 and CDR2: SGHNT, YYREEE (reference sequence). The CDR3 region is CASSLARGTYNSPLHF. DNA for the CDR3: TGTGCCAGCAGCTTGGCCAGGGGGACATATAATTCACCCCTCCACTTT.

In nucleotides, the CDR3 is TGTGCCAGCAGCTTAGGTTGGGGCGATGAAAAACTGTTTTTT. Protein: CASSLGWGDEKLFF. This rearrangement joins TRBV7-6 to TRBJ1-4; D perhaps matches TRBD1 (5 bases). V was trimmed by 1 base and J by 6 bases, leaving 9 bases between them. CDR3 length: 14 amino acids. The germline V gene has CDR1 SGHVS and CDR2 FNYEAQ.